Shown below are 5 T cell receptor beta chains from a single sample sequenced in a study of somatic mutations in cytotoxic T cells in rheumatoid arthritis. The assay was immunoSEQ multiplex PCR, and TCRdb's table has in-frame clones only and misses some. Among some 21,000 clones listed, approximately 78% were seen once. Sequenced: CD8+ T cells sorted from blood. Receptors were obtained from an adult with rheumatoid arthritis.

This clone was observed once. V and J are TRBV7-8 and TRBJ2-1, with TRBD2 matching 12 bases. Germline CDR1 reads SGHVS; CDR2 reads FQNEAQ. The CDR3 runs to 17 residues. V shed 5 bases, J shed 2 bases, and the junction held 7 bases outside the gene matches. CDR3 amino acids: CASSKRASGGAYNEQFF. The CDR3 nucleotides are TGTGCCAGCAGCAAAAGGGCTAGCGGGGGGGCCTACAATGAGCAGTTCTTC.

V gene TRBV28 combines with J gene TRBJ1-5; D gene unclear. V gave up 7 bases and J gave up 5 bases, with 15 bases separating them. This CDR3 comprises 14 residues. In germline, CDR1 is MDHEN, CDR2 SYDVKM. The CDR3 sequence: CASTNSGGDQPQHF. For the CDR3, the DNA is TGTGCCAGCACCAATTCAGGCGGCGATCAGCCCCAGCATTTT.

The chain combines TRBV2 with TRBJ2-3, with D possibly TRBD2 on 5 matching bases. In germline, CDR1 is SNHLY, CDR2 FYNNEI. The CDR3 sequence is 16 residues long. Trimming pared 3 bases from V and 2 bases from J, leaving 15 bases between. CDR3 region: CASSEYGLSNTDTQYF. The CDR3 nucleotides are TGTGCCAGCAGTGAGTATGGACTCTCTAACACAGATACGCAGTATTTT.

The V gene is TRBV2, the J gene TRBJ1-5; 7 bases fit TRBD1. Germline lookup yields CDR1 SNHLY and CDR2 FYNNEI. The junction had 11 bases not matched to a gene; V was cut back by 5 bases and J by 1 base. CDR3 size: 17 residues. DNA of the CDR3: TGTGCCAGCAGTCCTGCCCGCGGGACAGTAAGCAATCAGCCCCAGCATTTT. Its translation is CASSPARGTVSNQPQHF.

This clone was counted a few times. The rearrangement links TRBV11-2 to TRBJ1-5, with D perhaps TRBD1 (6 bases). Germline V gene lookup returns CDR1 SGHAT and CDR2 FQNNGV. The CDR3 sequence is 13 residues long. V lost 1 base and J lost 9, with 10 bases in between. The CDR3 sequence is CASSLGGQRPQHF. The CDR3 DNA sequence: TGTGCCAGCAGCTTAGGGGGACAACGGCCCCAGCATTTT.